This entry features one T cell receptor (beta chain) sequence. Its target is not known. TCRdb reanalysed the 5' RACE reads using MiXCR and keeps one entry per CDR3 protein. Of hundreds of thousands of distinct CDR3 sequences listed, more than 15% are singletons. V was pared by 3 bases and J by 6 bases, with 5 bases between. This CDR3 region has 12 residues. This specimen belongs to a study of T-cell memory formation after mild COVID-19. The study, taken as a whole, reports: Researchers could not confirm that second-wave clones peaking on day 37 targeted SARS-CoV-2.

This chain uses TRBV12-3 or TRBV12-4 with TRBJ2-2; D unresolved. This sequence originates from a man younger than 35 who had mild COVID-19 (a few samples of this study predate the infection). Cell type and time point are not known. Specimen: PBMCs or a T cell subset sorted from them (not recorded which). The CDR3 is CASSLWAGELFF. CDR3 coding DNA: TGTGCCAGCAGTTTGTGGGCCGGGGAGCTGTTTTTT.